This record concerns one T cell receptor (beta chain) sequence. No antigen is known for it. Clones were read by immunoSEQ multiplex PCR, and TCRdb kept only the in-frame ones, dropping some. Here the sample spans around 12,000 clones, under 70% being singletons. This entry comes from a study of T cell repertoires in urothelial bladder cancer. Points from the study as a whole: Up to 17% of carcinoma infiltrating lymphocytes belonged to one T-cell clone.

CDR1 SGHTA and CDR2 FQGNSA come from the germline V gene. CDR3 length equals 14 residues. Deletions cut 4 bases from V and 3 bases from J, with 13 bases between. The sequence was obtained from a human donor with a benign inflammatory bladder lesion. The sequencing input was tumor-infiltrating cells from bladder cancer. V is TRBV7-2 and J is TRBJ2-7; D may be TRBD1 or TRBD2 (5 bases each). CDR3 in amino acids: CASSSQMGVYEQYF. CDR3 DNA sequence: TGTGCCAGCAGCTCGCAGATGGGGGTCTACGAGCAGTACTTC.